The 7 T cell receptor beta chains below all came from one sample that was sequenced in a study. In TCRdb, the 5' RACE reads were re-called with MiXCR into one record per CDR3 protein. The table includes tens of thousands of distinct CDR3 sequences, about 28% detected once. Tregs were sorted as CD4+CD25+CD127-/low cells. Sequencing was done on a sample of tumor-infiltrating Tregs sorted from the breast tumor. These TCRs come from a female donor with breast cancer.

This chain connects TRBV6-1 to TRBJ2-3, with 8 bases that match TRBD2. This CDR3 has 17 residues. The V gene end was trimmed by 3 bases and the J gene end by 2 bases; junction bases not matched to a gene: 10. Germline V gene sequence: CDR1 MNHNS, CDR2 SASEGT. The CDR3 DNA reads TGTGCCAGCAGTGAGCTTCGGGGGGGTTATTCCACAGATACGCAGTATTTT. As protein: CASSELRGGYSTDTQYF.

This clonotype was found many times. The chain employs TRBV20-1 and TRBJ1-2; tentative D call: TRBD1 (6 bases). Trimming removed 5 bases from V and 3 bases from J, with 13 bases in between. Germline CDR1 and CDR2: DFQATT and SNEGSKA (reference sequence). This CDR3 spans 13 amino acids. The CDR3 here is CSAPDRTDYGYTF. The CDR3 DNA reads TGCAGTGCTCCCGACAGGACCGACTATGGCTACACCTTC.

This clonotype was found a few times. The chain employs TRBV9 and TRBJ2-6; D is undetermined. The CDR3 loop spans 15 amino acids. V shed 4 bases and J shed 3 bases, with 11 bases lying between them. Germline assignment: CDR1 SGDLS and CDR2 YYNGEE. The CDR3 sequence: CASSPLLFGANVLTF. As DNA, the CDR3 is TGTGCCAGCAGCCCCCTTCTTTTTGGGGCCAACGTCCTGACTTTC.

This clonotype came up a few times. The chain's CDR3 is CASSLRQYYGYTF. The CDR3 DNA is TGTGCCAGCAGCTTAAGGCAGTACTATGGCTACACCTTC. The chain couples TRBV7-2 to TRBJ1-2, with D hard to call. This CDR3 comprises 13 residues. Between the trimmed V and J ends, which lost 2 bases and 3 bases, there was a span of 7 bases. CDR1 is SGHTA and CDR2 is FQGNSA in the germline V gene. Complete variable domain (other parts from reference TRBV7-2 and TRBJ1-2): GAGVSQSPSNKVTEKGKDVELRCDPISGHTALYWYRQSLGQGLEFLIYFQGNSAPDKSGLPSDRFSAERTGGSVSTLTIQRTQQEDSAVYLCASSLRQYYGYTFGSGTRLTVV.

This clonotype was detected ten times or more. The CDR3 here is CASSVGSSGSTDTQYF. CDR3 DNA sequence: TGTGCCAGCAGCGTAGGAAGTAGCGGGAGCACAGATACGCAGTATTTT. J is TRBJ2-3 and V is TRBV9, with 7 positions matching TRBD2. Germline V gives CDR1 SGDLS, CDR2 YYNGEE. This CDR3 has 16 amino acids. J lost 0 bases, V lost 0 bases, and 4 bases had no gene match.

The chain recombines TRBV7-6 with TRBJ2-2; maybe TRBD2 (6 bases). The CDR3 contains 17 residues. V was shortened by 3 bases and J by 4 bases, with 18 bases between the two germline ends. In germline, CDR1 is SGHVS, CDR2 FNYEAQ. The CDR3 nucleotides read TGTGCCAGCAGCTTTAGCCTGAGCGGACTACCCACCGGGGAGCTGTTTTTT. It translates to CASSFSLSGLPTGELFF.

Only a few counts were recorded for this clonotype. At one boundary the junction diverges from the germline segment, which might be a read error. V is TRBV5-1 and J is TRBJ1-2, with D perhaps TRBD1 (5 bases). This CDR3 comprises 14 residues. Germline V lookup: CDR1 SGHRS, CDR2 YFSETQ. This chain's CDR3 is CASSGGDGSYGNTF. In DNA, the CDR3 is TGCGCCAGCAGCGGGGGGGACGGCTCGTATGGCAACACCTTC.